This paragraph covers one T cell receptor beta chain sequence. Its target is unknown. The sample originates from a study of somatic mutations in cytotoxic T cells in rheumatoid arthritis. Study-level background: Before any treatment began, 30 to 35 ml EDTA peripheral blood was collected from patients right after diagnosis. In some cases, T-cell populations stained with V beta antibodies were flow-sorted at nearly 100% purity, and these included V beta1+ cells sequenced for TCRB.

Generated by immunoSEQ multiplex PCR, the TCRdb table keeps only in-frame clones and is missing some. The sample includes approximately 30,000 clones, 82% of them seen just once. Study observations and caveats: Rheumatoid arthritis patients showed CD8+ clonality increasing with age, unlike healthy controls.

V lost 0 bases to trimming and J lost 9 bases, with 12 bases between them. The CDR3 consists of 15 residues. In germline, CDR1 is LGHNA, CDR2 YNFKEQ. The chain has TRBV4-2 and TRBJ1-6; D is perhaps TRBD1 (6 bases). The sample comprised CD8+ T cells sorted from blood. This receptor was obtained from an adult with rheumatoid arthritis. The CDR3 is CASSQDQQGGSPLHF. CDR3 DNA sequence: TGTGCCAGCAGCCAAGATCAACAGGGAGGTTCACCCCTCCACTTT.